This T cell receptor (beta chain) was retrieved from a study of control samples from healthy donors and cancer patients. Profiling relied on immunoSEQ multiplex PCR, and the TCRdb table lists in-frame clones only, not all of them. The sample has 85,000 to 90,000 clones; approximately 86% are singletons. The CDR3 length is 11 residues. The V gene's germline CDR1 is LGHDT and CDR2 YNNKEL (reference sequence). Trimming removed 8 bases at V and 7 bases at J, with 12 bases between. The chain has TRBV3-1 (or the pseudogene TRBV3-2) and TRBJ2-7; D unclear. Source material: blood. The TCR originated in a man aged 30 to 39 in good health. CDR3 sequence: CASSSGGEQYF. The DNA for the CDR3 is TGTGCCAGCTCCTCCGGTGGGGAGCAGTACTTC.